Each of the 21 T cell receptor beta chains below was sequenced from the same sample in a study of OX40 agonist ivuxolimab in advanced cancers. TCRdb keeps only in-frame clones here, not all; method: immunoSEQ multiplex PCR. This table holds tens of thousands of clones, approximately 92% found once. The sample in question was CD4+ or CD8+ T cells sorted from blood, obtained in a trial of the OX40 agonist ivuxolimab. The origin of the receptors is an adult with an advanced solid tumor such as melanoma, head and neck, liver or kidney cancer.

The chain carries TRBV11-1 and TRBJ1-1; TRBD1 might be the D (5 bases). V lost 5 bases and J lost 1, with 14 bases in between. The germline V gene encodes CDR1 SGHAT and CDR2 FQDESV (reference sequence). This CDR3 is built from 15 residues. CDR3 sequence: CASSPRIGGNTEAFF. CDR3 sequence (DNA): TGTGCCAGCAGCCCGCGGATCGGGGGGAACACTGAAGCTTTCTTT.

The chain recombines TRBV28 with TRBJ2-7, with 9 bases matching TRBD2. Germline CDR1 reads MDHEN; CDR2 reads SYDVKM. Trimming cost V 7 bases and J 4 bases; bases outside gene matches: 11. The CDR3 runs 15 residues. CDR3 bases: TGTGCCAGCACCATTAGCGGGAGCCCCGGGTACGAGCAGTACTTC. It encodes CASTISGSPGYEQYF.

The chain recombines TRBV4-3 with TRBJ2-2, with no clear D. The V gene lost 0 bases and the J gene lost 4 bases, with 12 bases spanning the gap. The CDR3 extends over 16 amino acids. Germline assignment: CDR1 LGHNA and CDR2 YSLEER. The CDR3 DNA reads TGCGCCAGCAGCCAAGATTTAGAAGGGTTCACCGGGGAGCTGTTTTTT. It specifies CASSQDLEGFTGELFF.

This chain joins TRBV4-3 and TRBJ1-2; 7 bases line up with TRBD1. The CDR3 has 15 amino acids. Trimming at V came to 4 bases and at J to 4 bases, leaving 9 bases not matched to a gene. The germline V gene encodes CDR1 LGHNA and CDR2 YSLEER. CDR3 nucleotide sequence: TGCGCCAGCAGCCCTGGGACAGAATCGGGCTATGGCTACACCTTC. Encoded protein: CASSPGTESGYGYTF.

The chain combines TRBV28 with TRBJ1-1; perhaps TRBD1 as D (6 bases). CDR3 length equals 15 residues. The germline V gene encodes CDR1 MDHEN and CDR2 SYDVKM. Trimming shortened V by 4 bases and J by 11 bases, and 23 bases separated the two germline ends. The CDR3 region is CASSSPNPTGTTAFF. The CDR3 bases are TGTGCCAGCAGTTCTCCAAACCCCACAGGGACTACCGCTTTCTTT.

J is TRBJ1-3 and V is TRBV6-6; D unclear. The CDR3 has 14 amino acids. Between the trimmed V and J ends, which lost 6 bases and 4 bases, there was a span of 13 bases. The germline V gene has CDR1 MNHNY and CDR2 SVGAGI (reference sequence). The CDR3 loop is CASRGLTIGNTIYF. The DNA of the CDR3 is TGTGCCAGCAGAGGGCTGACGATAGGAAACACCATATATTTT.

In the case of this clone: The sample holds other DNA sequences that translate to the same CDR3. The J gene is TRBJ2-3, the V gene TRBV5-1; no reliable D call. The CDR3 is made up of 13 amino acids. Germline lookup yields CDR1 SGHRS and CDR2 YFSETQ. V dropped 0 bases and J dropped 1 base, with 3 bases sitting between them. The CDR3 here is CASSLGGTDTQYF. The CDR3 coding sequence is TGCGCCAGCAGCTTGGGTGGCACAGATACGCAGTATTTT.

The CDR3 DNA reads TGCGCCAGCAGCCAAGAGGGTTCGGAGACCCAGTACTTC. This gives the protein CASSQEGSETQYF. V gene TRBV4-1 combines with J gene TRBJ2-5; D is undetermined. The CDR3 is 13 amino acids. Germline V lookup: CDR1 MGHRA, CDR2 YSYEKL. Trimming cost V 0 bases and J 5 bases, with 7 bases left between them.

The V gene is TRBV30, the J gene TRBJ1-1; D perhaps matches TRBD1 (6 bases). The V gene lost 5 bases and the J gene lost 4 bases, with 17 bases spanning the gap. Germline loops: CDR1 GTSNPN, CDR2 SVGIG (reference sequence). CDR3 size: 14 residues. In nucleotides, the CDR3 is TGTGCCTGGGGGGTCGGGGGGCATGTCACTGAAGCTTTCTTT. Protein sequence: CAWGVGGHVTEAFF.

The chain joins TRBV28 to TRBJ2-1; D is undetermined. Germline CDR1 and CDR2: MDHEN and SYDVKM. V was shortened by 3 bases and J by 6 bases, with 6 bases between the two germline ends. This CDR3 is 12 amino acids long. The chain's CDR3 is CASSLTFNEQFF. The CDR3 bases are TGTGCCAGCAGTTTGACATTCAATGAGCAGTTCTTC.

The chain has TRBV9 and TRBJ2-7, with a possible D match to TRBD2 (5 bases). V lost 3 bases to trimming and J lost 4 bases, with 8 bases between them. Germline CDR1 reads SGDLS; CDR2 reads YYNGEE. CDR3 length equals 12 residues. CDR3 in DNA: TGTGCCAGCAGCGGAAGCGGTTACGAGCAGTACTTC. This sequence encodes CASSGSGYEQYF. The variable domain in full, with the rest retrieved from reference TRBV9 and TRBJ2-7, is DSGVTQTPKHLITATGQRVTLRCSPRSGDLSVYWYQQSLDQGLQFLIQYYNGEERAKGNILERFSAQQFPDLHSELNLSSLELGDSALYFCASSGSGYEQYFGPGTRLTVT.

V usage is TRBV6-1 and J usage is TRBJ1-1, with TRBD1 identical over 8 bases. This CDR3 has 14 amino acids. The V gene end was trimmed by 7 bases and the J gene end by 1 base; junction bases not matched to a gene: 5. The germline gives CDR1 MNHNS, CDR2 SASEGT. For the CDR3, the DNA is TGTGCCAGCACCCCGACAGGGGAGAACACTGAAGCTTTCTTT. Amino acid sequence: CASTPTGENTEAFF.

The CDR3 is CASSSTGVGFYGYTF. In DNA form, the CDR3 reads TGTGCCAGCAGTTCGACAGGCGTCGGGTTCTATGGCTACACCTTC. This chain joins TRBV28 and TRBJ1-2; maybe TRBD1 (6 bases). With 4 bases removed from V and 4 bases from J, the gap between germline ends came to 16 bases. The V gene's germline CDR1 is MDHEN and CDR2 SYDVKM. The CDR3 is 15 amino acids.

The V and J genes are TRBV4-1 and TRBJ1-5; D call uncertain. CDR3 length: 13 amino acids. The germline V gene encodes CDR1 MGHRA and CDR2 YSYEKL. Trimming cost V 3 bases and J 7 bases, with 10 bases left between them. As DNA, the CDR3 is TGCGCCAGCAGCCACCTAGACGAGCAGCCCCAGCATTTT. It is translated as CASSHLDEQPQHF.

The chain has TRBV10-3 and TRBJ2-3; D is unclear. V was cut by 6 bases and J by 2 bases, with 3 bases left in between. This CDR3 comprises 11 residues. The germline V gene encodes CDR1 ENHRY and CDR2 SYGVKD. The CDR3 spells CAIRDTDTQYF. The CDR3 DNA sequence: TGTGCCATCAGGGACACAGATACGCAGTATTTT.

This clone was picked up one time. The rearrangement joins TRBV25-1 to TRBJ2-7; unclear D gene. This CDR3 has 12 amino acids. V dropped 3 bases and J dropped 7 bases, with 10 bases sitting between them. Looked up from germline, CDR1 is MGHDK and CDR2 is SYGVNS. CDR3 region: CASSEESLEQYF. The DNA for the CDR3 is TGTGCCAGCAGTGAGGAGTCACTAGAGCAGTACTTC.

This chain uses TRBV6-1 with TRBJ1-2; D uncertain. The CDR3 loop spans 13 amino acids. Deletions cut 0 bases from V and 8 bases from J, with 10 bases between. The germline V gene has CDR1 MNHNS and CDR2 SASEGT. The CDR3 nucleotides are TGTGCCAGCAGTGAAGCTTGGGAGTTGGGCTACACCTTC. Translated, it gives CASSEAWELGYTF.

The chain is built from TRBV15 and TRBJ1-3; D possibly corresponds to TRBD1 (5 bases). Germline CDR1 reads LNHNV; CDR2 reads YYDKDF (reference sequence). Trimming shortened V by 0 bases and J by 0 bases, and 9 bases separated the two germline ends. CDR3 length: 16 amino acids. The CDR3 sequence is CATSRDSGTSGNTIYF. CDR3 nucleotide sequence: TGTGCCACCAGCAGAGATAGTGGGACCTCTGGAAACACCATATATTTT.

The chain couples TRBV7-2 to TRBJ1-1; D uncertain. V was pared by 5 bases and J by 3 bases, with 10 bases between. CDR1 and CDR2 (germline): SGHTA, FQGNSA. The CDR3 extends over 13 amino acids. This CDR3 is CASSPSRDTEAFF. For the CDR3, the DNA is TGTGCCAGCAGCCCCAGCCGGGACACTGAAGCTTTCTTT.

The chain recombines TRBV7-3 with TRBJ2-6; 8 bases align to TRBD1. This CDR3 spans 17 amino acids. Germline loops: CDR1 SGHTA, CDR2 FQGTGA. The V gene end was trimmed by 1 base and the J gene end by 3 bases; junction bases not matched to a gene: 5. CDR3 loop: CASSLKGTGYGANVLTF. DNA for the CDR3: TGTGCCAGCAGCTTAAAGGGGACAGGATATGGGGCCAACGTCCTGACTTTC.

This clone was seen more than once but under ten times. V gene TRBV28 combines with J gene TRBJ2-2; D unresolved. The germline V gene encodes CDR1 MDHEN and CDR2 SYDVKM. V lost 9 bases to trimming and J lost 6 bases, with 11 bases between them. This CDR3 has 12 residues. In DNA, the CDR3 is TGTGCCAGTGAATTAGGACCCGGGGAGCTGTTTTTT. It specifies CASELGPGELFF. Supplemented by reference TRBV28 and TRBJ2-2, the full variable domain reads DVKVTQSSRYLVKRTGEKVFLECVQDMDHENMFWYRQDPGLGLRLIYFSYDVKMKEKGDIPEGYSVSREKKERFSLILESASTNQTSMYLCASELGPGELFFGEGSRLTVL.